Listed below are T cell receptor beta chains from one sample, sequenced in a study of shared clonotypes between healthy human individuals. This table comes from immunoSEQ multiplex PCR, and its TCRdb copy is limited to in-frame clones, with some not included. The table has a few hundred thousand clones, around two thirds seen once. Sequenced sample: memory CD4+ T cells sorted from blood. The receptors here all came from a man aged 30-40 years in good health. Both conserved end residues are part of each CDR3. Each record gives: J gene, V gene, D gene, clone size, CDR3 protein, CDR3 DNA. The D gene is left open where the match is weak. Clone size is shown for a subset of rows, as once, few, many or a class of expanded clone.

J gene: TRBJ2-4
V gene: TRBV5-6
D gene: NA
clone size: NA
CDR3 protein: CASSLGRGAKNIQYF
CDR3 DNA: TGTGCCAGCAGCTTGGGACGGGGGGCCAAAAACATTCAGTACTTC

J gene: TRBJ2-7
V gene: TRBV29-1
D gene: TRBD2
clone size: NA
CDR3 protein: CSVAWTSVSYEQYF
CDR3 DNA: TGCAGCGTTGCCTGGACTAGCGTATCCTACGAGCAGTACTTC

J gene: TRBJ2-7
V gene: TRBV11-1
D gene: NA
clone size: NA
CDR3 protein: CASSIDSAYEQYF
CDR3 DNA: TGTGCCAGCAGCATTGACAGTGCCTACGAGCAGTACTTC

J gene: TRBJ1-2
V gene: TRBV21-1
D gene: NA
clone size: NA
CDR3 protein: CANHGQGTDHNYGYTF
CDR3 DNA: TGTGCCAACCACGGACAGGGGACTGATCATAACTATGGCTACACCTTC

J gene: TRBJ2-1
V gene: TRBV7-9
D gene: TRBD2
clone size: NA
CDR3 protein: CASSLGSLAGRPYNEQFF
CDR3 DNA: TGTGCCAGCAGCTTAGGGAGCCTAGCGGGCCGCCCCTACAATGAGCAGTTCTTC

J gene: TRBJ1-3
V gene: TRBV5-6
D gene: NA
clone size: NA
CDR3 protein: CASSRGPQASTVSGNTIYF
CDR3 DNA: TGTGCCAGCAGCAGGGGACCGCAGGCCTCTACTGTCTCTGGAAACACCATATATTTT

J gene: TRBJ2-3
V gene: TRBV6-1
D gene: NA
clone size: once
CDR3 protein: CASTQRLTDTQYF
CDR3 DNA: TGTGCCAGCACCCAAAGACTCACAGATACGCAGTATTTT

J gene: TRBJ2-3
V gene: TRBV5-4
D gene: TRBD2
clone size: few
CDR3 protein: CASSSRIAGDTQYF
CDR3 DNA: TGTGCCAGCAGCTCTCGGATAGCGGGAGATACGCAGTATTTT

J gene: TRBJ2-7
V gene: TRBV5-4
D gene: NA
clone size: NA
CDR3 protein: CASSRGGGRGASYEQYF
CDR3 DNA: TGTGCCAGCAGCAGAGGGGGGGGACGAGGCGCGAGCTACGAGCAGTACTTC

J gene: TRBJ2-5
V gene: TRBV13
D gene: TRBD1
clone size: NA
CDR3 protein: CASSWVDRENLQETQYF
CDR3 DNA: TGTGCCAGCAGCTGGGTGGACAGGGAGAACCTCCAAGAGACCCAGTACTTC

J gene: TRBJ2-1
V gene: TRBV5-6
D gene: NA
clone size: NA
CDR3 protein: CASSKRKQLSDEQFF
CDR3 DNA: TGTGCCAGCAGCAAACGGAAACAGTTATCGGATGAGCAGTTCTTC

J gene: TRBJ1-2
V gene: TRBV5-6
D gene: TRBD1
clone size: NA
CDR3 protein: CASSPNRGFHYGYTF
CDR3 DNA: TGTGCCAGCAGCCCGAACAGGGGATTTCACTATGGCTACACCTTC

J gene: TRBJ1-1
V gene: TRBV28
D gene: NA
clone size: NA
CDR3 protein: CASSIYDTGSTEAFF
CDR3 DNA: TGTGCCAGCAGCATATATGATACAGGGAGCACTGAAGCTTTCTTT

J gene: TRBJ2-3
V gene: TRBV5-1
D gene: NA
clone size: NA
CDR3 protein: CASSLRVTAPDTQYF
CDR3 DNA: TGCGCCAGCAGCTTGAGGGTCACTGCGCCAGATACGCAGTATTTT

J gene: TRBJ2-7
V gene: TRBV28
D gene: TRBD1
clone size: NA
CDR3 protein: CASSFSDRGGEQYF
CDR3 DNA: TGTGCCAGCAGTTTTTCCGACAGGGGCGGAGAGCAGTACTTC

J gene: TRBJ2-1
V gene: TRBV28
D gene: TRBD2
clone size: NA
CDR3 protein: CASTESGRGAMQFF
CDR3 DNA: TGTGCCAGCACAGAGAGCGGGAGGGGGGCCATGCAGTTCTTC

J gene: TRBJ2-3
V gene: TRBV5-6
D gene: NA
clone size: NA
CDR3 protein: CASSAGLQKSTDTQYF
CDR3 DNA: TGTGCCAGCAGCGCTGGGTTGCAGAAAAGCACAGATACGCAGTATTTT

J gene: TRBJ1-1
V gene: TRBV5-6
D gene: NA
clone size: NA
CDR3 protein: CASSPTPFIVGAFF
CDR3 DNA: TGTGCCAGCAGCCCTACACCTTTTATCGTAGGAGCTTTCTTT

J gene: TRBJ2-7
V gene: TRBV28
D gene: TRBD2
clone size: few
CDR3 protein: CASRGGVYEQYF
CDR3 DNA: TGTGCCAGTCGGGGAGGGGTCTACGAGCAGTACTTC

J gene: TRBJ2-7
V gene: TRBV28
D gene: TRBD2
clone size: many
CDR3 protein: CASSLPSGRIYEQYF
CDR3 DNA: TGTGCCAGCAGTTTACCTAGCGGGAGAATCTACGAGCAGTACTTC

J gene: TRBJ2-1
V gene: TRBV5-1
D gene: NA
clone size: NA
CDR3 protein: CASSPGQGLRGIF
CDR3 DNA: TGCGCCAGCAGCCCAGGCCAGGGGTTGAGGGGGATCTTC

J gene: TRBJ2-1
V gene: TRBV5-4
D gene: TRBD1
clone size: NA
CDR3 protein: CASSLGSQGRINEQFF
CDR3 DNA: TGTGCCAGCAGCTTGGGTTCACAGGGGAGAATCAATGAGCAGTTCTTC

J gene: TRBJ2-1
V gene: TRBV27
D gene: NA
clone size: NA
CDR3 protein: CASSSRRRGDEQFF
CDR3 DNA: TGTGCCAGCAGTTCCAGGAGACGCGGCGATGAGCAGTTCTTC

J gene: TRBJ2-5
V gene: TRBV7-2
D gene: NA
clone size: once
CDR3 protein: CASSLVPGQETQYF
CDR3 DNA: TGTGCCAGCAGCTTAGTCCCTGGGCAAGAGACCCAGTACTTC

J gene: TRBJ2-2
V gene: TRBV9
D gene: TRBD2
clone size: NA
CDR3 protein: CASSVAPGLAGANTGELFF
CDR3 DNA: TGTGCCAGCAGCGTGGCTCCGGGACTAGCGGGAGCGAACACCGGGGAGCTGTTTTTT

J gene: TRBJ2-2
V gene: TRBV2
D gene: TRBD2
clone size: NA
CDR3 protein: CASSRSGRYTGELFF
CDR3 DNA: TGTGCCAGCAGTAGAAGCGGGAGATATACCGGGGAGCTGTTTTTT

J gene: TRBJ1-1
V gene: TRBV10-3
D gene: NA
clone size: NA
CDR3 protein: CAIRSGAGLATEAFF
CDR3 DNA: TGTGCCATCAGATCCGGGGCAGGGTTGGCCACTGAAGCTTTCTTT

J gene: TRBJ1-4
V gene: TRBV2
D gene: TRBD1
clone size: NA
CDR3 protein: CASSVEGADDEKLFF
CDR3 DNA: TGTGCCAGCAGTGTGGAGGGGGCTGACGATGAAAAACTGTTTTTT

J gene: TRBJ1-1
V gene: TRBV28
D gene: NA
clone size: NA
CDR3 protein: CASARNTEAFF
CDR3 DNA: TGTGCCAGCGCTCGGAACACTGAAGCTTTCTTT

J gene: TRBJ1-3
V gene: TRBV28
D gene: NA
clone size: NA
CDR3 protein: CASSPQGSSGNTIYF
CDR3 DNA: TGTGCCAGCAGTCCCCAAGGGAGCTCTGGAAACACCATATATTTT

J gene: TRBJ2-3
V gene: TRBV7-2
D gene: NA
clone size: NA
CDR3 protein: CASSLRSSGTDTQYF
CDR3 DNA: TGTGCCAGCAGCTTACGGTCCTCTGGCACAGATACGCAGTATTTT

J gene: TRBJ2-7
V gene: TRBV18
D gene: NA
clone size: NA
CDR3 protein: CASSPGLAGEQYF
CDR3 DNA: TGTGCCAGCTCACCAGGCTTGGCAGGAGAGCAGTACTTC

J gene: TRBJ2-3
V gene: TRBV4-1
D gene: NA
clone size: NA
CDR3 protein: CASSHPLGTDTQYF
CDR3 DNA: TGCGCCAGCAGCCATCCCTTGGGGACAGATACGCAGTATTTT

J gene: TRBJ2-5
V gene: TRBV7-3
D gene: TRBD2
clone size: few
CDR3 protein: CASSLTSGEGETQYF
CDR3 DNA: TGTGCCAGCAGCTTGACTAGCGGGGAGGGAGAGACCCAGTACTTC

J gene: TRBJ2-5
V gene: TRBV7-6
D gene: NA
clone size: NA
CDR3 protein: CASSLDRMVETQYF
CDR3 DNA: TGTGCCAGCAGCCTAGACAGGATGGTGGAGACCCAGTACTTC

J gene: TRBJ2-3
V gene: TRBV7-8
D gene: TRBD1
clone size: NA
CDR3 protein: CASSGDRSTDTQYF
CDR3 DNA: TGTGCCAGCAGCGGGGACAGAAGCACAGATACGCAGTATTTT

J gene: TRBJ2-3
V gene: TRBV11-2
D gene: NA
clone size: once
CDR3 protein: CASSPRKGGPDTQYF
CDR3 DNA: TGTGCCAGCAGCCCAAGAAAAGGTGGTCCAGATACGCAGTATTTT

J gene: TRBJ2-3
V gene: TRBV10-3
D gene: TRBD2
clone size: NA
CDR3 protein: CAISESTSGGTDTQYF
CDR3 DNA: TGTGCCATCAGTGAGTCGACTAGCGGGGGAACAGATACGCAGTATTTT

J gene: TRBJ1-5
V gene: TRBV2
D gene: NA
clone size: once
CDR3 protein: CASSPGGDQPQHF
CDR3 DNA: TGTGCCAGCAGCCCGGGGGGAGATCAGCCCCAGCATTTT

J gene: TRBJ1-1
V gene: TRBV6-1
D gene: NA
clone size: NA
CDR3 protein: CASRQGYTEAFF
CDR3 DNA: TGTGCCAGCAGACAGGGATACACTGAAGCTTTCTTT

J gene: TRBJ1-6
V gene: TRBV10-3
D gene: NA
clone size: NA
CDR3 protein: CAISEGNSPLHF
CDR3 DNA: TGTGCCATCAGTGAAGGGAATTCACCCCTCCACTTT

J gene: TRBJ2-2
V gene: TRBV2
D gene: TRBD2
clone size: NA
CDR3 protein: CASSLSSGSITGELFF
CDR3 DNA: TGTGCCAGCAGTCTTTCTAGCGGGAGCATCACCGGGGAGCTGTTTTTT